These 2 T cell receptor beta chains share one sample of origin, sequenced in a study of blood T cells in healthy people across ages. The authors ran a second PCR of roughly 6 to 12 cycles using a sample-barcoded 5' primer and a J-beta primer mix. TCRdb independently ran MiXCR on the 5' RACE reads; one entry per CDR3 protein. The sample has 600,000 to 800,000 distinct CDR3 sequences, roughly half seen once. The sequenced sample was blood. The receptors here all came from a woman of 80 years or more in good health.

The chain uses TRBV20-1 and TRBJ2-4; TRBD2 matches 11 bases. V lost 6 bases, J lost 0 bases, and 10 bases stayed unmatched. This CDR3 contains 17 residues. Germline CDR1 is DFQATT and CDR2 is SNEGSKA (reference sequence). CDR3 loop: CSARPPSGGIAKNIQYF. Written as DNA, the CDR3 is TGCAGTGCCCGCCCCCCTAGCGGGGGGATAGCCAAAAACATTCAGTACTTC.

This chain links TRBV20-1 with TRBJ2-7; 7 positions agree with TRBD1. J lost 4 bases, V lost 4 bases, and 1 base had no gene match. The CDR3 covers 11 residues. CDR1 is DFQATT and CDR2 is SNEGSKA in the germline V gene (reference sequence). In DNA form, the CDR3 reads TGCAGTGCTATACAGGGGTACGAGCAGTACTTC. Protein: CSAIQGYEQYF.